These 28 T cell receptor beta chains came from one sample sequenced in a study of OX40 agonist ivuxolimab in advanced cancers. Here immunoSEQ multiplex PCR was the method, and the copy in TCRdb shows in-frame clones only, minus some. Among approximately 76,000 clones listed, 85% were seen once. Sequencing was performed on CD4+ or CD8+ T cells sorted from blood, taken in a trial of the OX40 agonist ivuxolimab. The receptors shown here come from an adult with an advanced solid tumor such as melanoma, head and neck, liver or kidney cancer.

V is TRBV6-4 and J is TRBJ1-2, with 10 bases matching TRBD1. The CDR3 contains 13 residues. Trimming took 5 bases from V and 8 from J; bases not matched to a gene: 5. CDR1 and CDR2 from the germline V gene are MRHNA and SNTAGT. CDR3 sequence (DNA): TGTGCCAGCAGTCGGGACAGGGGACGGGGCTACACCTTC. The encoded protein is CASSRDRGRGYTF.

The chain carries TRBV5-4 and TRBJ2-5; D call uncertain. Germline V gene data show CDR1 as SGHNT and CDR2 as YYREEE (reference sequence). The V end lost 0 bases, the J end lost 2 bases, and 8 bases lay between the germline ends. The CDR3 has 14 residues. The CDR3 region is CASSLGLTQETQYF. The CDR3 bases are TGTGCCAGCAGCTTGGGACTCACACAAGAGACCCAGTACTTC.

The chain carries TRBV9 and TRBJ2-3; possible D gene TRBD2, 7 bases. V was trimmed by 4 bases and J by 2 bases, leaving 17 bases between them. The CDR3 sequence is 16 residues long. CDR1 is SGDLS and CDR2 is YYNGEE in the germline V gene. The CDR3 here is CASSPRRGGYTDTQYF. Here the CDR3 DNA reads TGTGCCAGCAGCCCCCGAAGGGGGGGATACACAGATACGCAGTATTTT. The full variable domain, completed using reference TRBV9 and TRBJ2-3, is DSGVTQTPKHLITATGQRVTLRCSPRSGDLSVYWYQQSLDQGLQFLIQYYNGEERAKGNILERFSAQQFPDLHSELNLSSLELGDSALYFCASSPRRGGYTDTQYFGPGTRLTVL.

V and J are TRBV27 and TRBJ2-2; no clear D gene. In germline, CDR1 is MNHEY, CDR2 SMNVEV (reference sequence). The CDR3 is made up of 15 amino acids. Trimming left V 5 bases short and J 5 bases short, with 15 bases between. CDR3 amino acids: CASSTNRLGTGELFF. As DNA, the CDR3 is TGTGCCAGCAGTACCAACCGTTTGGGGACCGGGGAGCTGTTTTTT.

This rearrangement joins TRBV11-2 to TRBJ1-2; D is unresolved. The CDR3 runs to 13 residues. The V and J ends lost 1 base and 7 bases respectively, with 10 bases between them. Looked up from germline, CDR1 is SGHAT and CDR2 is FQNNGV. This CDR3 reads CASSLAGLSGYTF. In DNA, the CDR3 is TGTGCCAGCAGCTTAGCCGGGTTGAGTGGCTACACCTTC.

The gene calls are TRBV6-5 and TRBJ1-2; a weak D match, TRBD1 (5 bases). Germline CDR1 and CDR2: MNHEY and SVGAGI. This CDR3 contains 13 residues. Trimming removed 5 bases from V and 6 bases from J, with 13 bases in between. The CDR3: CASSLTGADGYTF. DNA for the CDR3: TGTGCCAGCAGTCTTACTGGGGCAGATGGCTACACCTTC.

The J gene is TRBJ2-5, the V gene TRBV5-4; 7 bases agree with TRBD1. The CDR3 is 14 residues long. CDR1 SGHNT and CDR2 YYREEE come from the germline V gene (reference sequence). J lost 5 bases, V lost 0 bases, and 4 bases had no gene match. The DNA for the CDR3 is TGTGCCAGCAGCTTGGCGGGACAGTTGGAGACCCAGTACTTC. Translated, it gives CASSLAGQLETQYF.

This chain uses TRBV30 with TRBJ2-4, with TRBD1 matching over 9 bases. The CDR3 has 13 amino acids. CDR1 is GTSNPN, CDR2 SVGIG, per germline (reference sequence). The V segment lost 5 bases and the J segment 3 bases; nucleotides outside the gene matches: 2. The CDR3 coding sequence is TGTGCCTGGGGGACAGGGTTCAAAAACATTCAGTACTTC. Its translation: CAWGTGFKNIQYF.

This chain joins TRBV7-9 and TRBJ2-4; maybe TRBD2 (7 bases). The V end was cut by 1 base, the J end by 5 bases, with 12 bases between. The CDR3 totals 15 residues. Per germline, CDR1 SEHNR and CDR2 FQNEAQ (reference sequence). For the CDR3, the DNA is TGTGCCAGCAGCTTAGGTGGGGGGGCTGAAAACATTCAGTACTTC. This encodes CASSLGGGAENIQYF.

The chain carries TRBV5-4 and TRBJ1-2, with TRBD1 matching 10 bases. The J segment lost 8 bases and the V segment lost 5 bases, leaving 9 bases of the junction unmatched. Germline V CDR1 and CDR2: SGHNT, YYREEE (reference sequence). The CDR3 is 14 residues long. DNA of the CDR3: TGTGCCAGCAGGTCCGGGACAGGGGCCGGCGGCTACACCTTC. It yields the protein CASRSGTGAGGYTF.

The CDR3 loop is CASSLGDGLFSGETQYF. The CDR3 region has the DNA TGTGCCAGCAGCTTGGGGGACGGGTTGTTCTCGGGAGAGACCCAGTACTTC. This chain links TRBV7-2 with TRBJ2-5; D assignment may be TRBD1 or TRBD2 (5 bases each). CDR1 is SGHTA and CDR2 is FQGNSA in the germline V gene. V was clipped by 3 bases and J by 4 bases, with 21 bases between them. This CDR3 has 17 residues.

The CDR3 loop is CASSLASQGVGTDTQYF. In DNA, the CDR3 is TGTGCCAGCAGCTTGGCTTCTCAGGGTGTGGGCACAGATACGCAGTATTTT. The rearrangement uses TRBV5-4 and TRBJ2-3; maybe TRBD1 (5 bases). Germline CDR1 reads SGHNT; CDR2 reads YYREEE (reference sequence). Trimming pared 0 bases from V and 1 base from J, leaving 15 bases between. This CDR3 is built from 17 residues.

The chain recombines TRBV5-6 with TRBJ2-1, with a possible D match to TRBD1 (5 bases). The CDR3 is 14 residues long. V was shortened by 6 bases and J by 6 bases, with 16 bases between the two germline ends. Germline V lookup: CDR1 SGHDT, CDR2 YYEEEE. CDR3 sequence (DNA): TGTGCCAGCACCCTTTTGGCCAGGGCCAATGAGCAGTTCTTC. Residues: CASTLLARANEQFF.

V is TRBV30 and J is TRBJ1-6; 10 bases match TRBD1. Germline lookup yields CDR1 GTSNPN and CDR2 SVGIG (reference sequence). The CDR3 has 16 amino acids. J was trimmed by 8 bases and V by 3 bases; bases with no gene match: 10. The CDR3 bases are TGTGCCTGGAGGCCCCGGGACAGGGGAAACTATTCACCCCTCCACTTT. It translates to CAWRPRDRGNYSPLHF.

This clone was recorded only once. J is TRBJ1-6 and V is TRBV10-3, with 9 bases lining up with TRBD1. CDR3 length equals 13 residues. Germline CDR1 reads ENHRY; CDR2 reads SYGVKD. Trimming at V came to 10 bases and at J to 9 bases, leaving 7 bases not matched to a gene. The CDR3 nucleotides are TGTGCCAGCACCGGGACAGGGACTTCACCCCTCCACTTT. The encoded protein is CASTGTGTSPLHF.

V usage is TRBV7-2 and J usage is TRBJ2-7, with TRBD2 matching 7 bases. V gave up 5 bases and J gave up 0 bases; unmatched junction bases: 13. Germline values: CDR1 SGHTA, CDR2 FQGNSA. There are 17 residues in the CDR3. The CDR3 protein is CASSLTASGLSSYEQYF. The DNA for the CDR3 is TGTGCCAGCAGCCTAACGGCTAGCGGTCTGAGCTCCTACGAGCAGTACTTC.

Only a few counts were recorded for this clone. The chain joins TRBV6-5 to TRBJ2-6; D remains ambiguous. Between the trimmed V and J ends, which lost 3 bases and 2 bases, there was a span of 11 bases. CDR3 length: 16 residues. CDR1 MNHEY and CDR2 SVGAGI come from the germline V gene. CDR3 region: CASSYSIQPGANVLTF. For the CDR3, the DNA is TGTGCCAGCAGTTATTCCATCCAACCTGGGGCCAACGTCCTGACTTTC.

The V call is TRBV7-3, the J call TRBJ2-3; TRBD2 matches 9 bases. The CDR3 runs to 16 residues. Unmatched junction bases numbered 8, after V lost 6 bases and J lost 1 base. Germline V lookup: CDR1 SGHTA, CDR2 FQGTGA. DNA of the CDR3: TGTGCCAGCAGTGCAATGGCTAGCGGGGGCACAGATACGCAGTATTTT. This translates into CASSAMASGGTDTQYF.

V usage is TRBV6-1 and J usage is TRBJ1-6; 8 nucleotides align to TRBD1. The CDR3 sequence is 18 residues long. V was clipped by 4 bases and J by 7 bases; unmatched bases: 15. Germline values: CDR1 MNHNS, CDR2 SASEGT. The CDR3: CASSGRQGRLERNSPLHF. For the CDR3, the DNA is TGTGCCAGCAGTGGCAGACAGGGGAGGCTCGAACGGAATTCACCCCTCCACTTT.

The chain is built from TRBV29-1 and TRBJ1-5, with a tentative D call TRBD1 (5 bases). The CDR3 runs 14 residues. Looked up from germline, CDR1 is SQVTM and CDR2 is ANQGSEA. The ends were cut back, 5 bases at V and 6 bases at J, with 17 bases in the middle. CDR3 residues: CSVQQGAPSQPQHF. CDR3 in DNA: TGCAGCGTTCAACAAGGGGCACCGAGTCAGCCCCAGCATTTT.

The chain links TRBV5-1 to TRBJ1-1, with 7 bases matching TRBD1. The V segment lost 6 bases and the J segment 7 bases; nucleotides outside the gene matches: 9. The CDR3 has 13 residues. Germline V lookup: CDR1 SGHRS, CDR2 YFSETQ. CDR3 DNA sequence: TGCGCCAGCAAACCTACAGGGGACCTTGAAGCTTTCTTT. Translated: CASKPTGDLEAFF.

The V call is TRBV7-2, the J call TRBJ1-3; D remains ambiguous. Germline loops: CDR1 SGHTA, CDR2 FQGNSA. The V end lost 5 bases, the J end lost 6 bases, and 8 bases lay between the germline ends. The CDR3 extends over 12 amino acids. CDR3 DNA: TGTGCCAGCAGCCTAAATATAAACACCATATATTTT. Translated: CASSLNINTIYF.

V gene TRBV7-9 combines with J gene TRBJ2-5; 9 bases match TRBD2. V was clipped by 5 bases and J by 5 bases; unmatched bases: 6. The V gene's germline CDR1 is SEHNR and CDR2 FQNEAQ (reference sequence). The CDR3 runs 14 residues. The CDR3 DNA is TGTGCCAGCAGCCGAGCGGGGGGCAGGGAGACCCAGTACTTC. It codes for CASSRAGGRETQYF. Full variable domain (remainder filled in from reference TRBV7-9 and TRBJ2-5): DTGVSQNPRHKITKRGQNVTFRCDPISEHNRLYWYRQTLGQGPEFLTYFQNEAQLEKSRLLSDRFSAERPKGSFSTLEIQRTEQGDSAMYLCASSRAGGRETQYFGPGTRLLVL.

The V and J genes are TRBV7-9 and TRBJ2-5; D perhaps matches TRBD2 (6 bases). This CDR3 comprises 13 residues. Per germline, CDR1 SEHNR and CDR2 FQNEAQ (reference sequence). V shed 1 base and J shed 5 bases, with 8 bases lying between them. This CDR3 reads CASSLGGGETQYF. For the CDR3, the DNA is TGTGCCAGCAGCTTAGGTGGAGGGGAGACCCAGTACTTC.

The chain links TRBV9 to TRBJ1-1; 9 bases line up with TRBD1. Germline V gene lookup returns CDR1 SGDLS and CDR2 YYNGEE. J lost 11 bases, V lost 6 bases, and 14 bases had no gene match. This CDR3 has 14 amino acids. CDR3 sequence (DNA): TGTGCCAGCATCAAAGTCCCGGGACAGGGAACGGCTTTCTTT. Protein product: CASIKVPGQGTAFF.

The CDR3 sequence: CASRPGPEDEKLFF. CDR3 sequence (DNA): TGCGCCAGCAGACCCGGGCCCGAGGATGAAAAACTGTTTTTT. The chain employs TRBV5-1 and TRBJ1-4, with no clear D. Germline V gives CDR1 SGHRS, CDR2 YFSETQ. This CDR3 comprises 14 residues. The ends were cut back, 5 bases at V and 6 bases at J, with 14 bases in the middle.

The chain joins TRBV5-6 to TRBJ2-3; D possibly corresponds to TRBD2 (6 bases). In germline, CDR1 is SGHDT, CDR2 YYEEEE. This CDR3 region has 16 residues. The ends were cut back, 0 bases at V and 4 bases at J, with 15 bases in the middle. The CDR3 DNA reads TGTGCCAGCAGCTTGGCCGGCGGGGTAGGAGCAGATACGCAGTATTTT. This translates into CASSLAGGVGADTQYF.

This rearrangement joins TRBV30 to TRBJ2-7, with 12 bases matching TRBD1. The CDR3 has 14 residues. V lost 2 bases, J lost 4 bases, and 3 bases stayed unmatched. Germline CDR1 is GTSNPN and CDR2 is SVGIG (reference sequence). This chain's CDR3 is CAWSRGQGAYEQYF. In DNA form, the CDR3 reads TGTGCCTGGAGTCGGGGACAGGGGGCTTACGAGCAGTACTTC.